This is a list of T cell receptor beta chains from one sample in a study of T cell responses to AZD1222 COVID-19 vaccine. Measured with immunoSEQ multiplex PCR; TCRdb has only the in-frame clones, and not every one. This repertoire shows 150,000 to 170,000 clones, approximately 87% found once; its top ten account for about 5.1%. The sequencing used peripheral blood, collected on day 0 of MenACWY control vaccination. All receptors derive from an adult in good health. Both conserved end residues are part of each CDR3. D genes are given only for firm matches. Some rows have no size entry. The others give once, few or many, or a class for an expanded clone.

TRBV5-4	NA	NA	TRBJ1-1	TGTGCCAGCAGATTCCTCGGGGCAAACACTGAAGCTTTCTTT	CASRFLGANTEAFF
TRBV20-1	NA	NA	TRBJ1-6	TGCAGTGCTAGTGAGACAGTTAATAATTCACCCCTCCACTTT	CSASETVNNSPLHF
TRBV5-1	NA	NA	TRBJ2-2	TGCGCCAGCAGCTTGGCCCAGGTGACCGGGGAGCTGTTTTTT	CASSLAQVTGELFF
TRBV21-1	NA	NA	TRBJ1-2	TGTGCCAGCAGCAAAGAGGAAGGACAGGTATATGGCTACACCTTC	CASSKEEGQVYGYTF
TRBV15	NA	NA	TRBJ1-2	TGTGCCACCAGCTCGCGTCGTGGGGGCGCGACAGATGGCTACACCTTC	CATSSRRGGATDGYTF
TRBV13	NA	NA	TRBJ1-3	TGTGCCAGCAGTCCGGACAGATCTTATGCGTCCTTCTCTGGAAACACCATATATTTT	CASSPDRSYASFSGNTIYF
TRBV7-9	NA	TRBD2	TRBJ2-1	TGTGCCAGCAGCTTAGCCCTCGGACTAGCGGGAGAGGGTGATGAGCAGTTCTTC	CASSLALGLAGEGDEQFF
TRBV29-1	NA	NA	TRBJ1-4	TGCAGCGTGCGGGATGGGGGGCGGGCTAATGAAAAACTGTTTTTT	CSVRDGGRANEKLFF
TRBV28	NA	TRBD1	TRBJ1-2	TGTCTGACCAGGGACAGGGCTAACTATGGCTACACCTTC	CLTRDRANYGYTF
TRBV7-6	many	NA	TRBJ1-5	TGTGCCAGCGGGGACCGCCATCAGCCCCAGCATTTT	CASGDRHQPQHF
TRBV27	NA	NA	TRBJ1-4	TGTGCCAGCAGTTTATCGCTTTGGGGAGGGGAAAAACTGTTTTTT	CASSLSLWGGEKLFF
TRBV5-1	NA	NA	TRBJ2-2	TGCGCCAGCAGGATATTAGGGGGGACGAACACCGGGGAGCTGTTTTTT	CASRILGGTNTGELFF
TRBV18	NA	TRBD1	TRBJ1-1	TGTGCCAGCTCTCCCGGGACAGGGAGAGCTTTCTTT	CASSPGTGRAFF
TRBV14	NA	TRBD2	TRBJ2-5	TGTGCCAGCAGCCAAATAGCGGGAGGGCTCCAAGAGACCCAGTACTTC	CASSQIAGGLQETQYF
TRBV24-1	NA	TRBD1	TRBJ2-3	TGTGCCACTGGACCGCGAACAGGGGGCACAGATACGCAGTATTTT	CATGPRTGGTDTQYF
TRBV2	NA	TRBD2	TRBJ2-5	TGTGCCAGCCTCAGCGGGGGCCAAGAGACCCAGTACTTC	CASLSGGQETQYF
TRBV3-1/TRBV3-2	once	NA	TRBJ2-6	TGTGCCAGCAGCCAAGGTGGGGCAATCGGGGGATCTGGGGCCAACGTCCTGACTTTC	CASSQGGAIGGSGANVLTF
TRBV18	NA	TRBD1	TRBJ1-1	TGTGCCAGCTTCAGGGGGTATGGAACTGAAGCTTTCTTT	CASFRGYGTEAFF
TRBV29-1	NA	NA	TRBJ1-3	TGCAGCGTTGTAGGCAGGGCTGGAAACACCATATATTTT	CSVVGRAGNTIYF
TRBV7-8	NA	NA	TRBJ2-1	TGTGCCAGCAGCCGCGAATTCCAGGGTAGCTCCTACAATGAGCAGTTCTTC	CASSREFQGSSYNEQFF
TRBV5-8	NA	NA	TRBJ1-4	TGTGCCAGCAGCTTGGAGTCAGGAGGGCAAAAACTGTTTTTT	CASSLESGGQKLFF
TRBV6-6	NA	NA	TRBJ1-1	TGTGCCAGCAGTTACTCGATTCTGAACACTGAAGCTTTCTTT	CASSYSILNTEAFF
TRBV5-1	NA	TRBD1	TRBJ2-2	TGCGCCAGCAGCTTGGGGGACAGTTTCACCGGGGAGCTGTTTTTT	CASSLGDSFTGELFF
TRBV7-2	NA	NA	TRBJ1-5	TGTGCCAGCAGCTCCCGCGGGGGCTACAATCAGCCCCAGCATTTT	CASSSRGGYNQPQHF
TRBV19	NA	NA	TRBJ1-5	TGTGCCAGTAGTTCCCCACAGGCCGCTAAGAAGCCCCAGCATTTT	CASSSPQAAKKPQHF
TRBV6-5	NA	NA	TRBJ1-3	TGTGCCAGCAGTTACGGGTCACTAGGGGGAAACACCATATATTTT	CASSYGSLGGNTIYF
TRBV4-2	NA	TRBD1	TRBJ1-3	TGTGCCAGCAGCCCGGCGGACAGGCTGACCTCTGGAAACACCATATATTTT	CASSPADRLTSGNTIYF
TRBV10-3	NA	TRBD2	TRBJ2-1	TGTGCCATCAGTGAAACTAGCGGGAGGACCTACAATGAGCAGTTCTTC	CAISETSGRTYNEQFF
TRBV10-3	NA	NA	TRBJ1-2	TGTGCCATCAGTGAGCGGAGGGGCCAATATGGCTACACCTTC	CAISERRGQYGYTF
TRBV7-2	few	TRBD2	TRBJ2-4	TGTGCCAGCAGCTTAGCGACTAGCGGGAGTAGTATAAACATTCAGTACTTC	CASSLATSGSSINIQYF
TRBV18	NA	NA	TRBJ2-2	TGTGCCAGCTCACCAATGACAGACGGGGAGCTGTTTTTT	CASSPMTDGELFF
TRBV7-9	NA	NA	TRBJ1-4	TGTGCCAGCAGCTTAGCATGGGCAGGGGATGAAAAACTGTTTTTT	CASSLAWAGDEKLFF
TRBV2	few	NA	TRBJ2-6	TGTGCCAGCGGGGGGGACAGCTCTGGGGCCAACGTCCTGACTTTC	CASGGDSSGANVLTF
TRBV7-9	NA	TRBD1	TRBJ1-4	TGTGCCAGCAGCTCCACAGACCGGGACAGGGGTTATGAAAAACTGTTTTTT	CASSSTDRDRGYEKLFF